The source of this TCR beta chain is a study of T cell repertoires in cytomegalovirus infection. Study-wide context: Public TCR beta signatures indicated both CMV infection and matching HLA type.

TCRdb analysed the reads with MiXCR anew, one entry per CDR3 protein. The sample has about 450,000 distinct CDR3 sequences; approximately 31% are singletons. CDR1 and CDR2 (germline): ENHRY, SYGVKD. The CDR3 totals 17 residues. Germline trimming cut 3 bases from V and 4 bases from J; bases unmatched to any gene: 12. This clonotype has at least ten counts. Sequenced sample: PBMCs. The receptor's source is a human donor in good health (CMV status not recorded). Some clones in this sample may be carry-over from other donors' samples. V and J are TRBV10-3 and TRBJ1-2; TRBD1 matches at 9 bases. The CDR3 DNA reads TGTGCCATCAGTGAACCGGGACAGGGCCCACTTACCTATGGCTACACCTTC. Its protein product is CAISEPGQGPLTYGYTF.